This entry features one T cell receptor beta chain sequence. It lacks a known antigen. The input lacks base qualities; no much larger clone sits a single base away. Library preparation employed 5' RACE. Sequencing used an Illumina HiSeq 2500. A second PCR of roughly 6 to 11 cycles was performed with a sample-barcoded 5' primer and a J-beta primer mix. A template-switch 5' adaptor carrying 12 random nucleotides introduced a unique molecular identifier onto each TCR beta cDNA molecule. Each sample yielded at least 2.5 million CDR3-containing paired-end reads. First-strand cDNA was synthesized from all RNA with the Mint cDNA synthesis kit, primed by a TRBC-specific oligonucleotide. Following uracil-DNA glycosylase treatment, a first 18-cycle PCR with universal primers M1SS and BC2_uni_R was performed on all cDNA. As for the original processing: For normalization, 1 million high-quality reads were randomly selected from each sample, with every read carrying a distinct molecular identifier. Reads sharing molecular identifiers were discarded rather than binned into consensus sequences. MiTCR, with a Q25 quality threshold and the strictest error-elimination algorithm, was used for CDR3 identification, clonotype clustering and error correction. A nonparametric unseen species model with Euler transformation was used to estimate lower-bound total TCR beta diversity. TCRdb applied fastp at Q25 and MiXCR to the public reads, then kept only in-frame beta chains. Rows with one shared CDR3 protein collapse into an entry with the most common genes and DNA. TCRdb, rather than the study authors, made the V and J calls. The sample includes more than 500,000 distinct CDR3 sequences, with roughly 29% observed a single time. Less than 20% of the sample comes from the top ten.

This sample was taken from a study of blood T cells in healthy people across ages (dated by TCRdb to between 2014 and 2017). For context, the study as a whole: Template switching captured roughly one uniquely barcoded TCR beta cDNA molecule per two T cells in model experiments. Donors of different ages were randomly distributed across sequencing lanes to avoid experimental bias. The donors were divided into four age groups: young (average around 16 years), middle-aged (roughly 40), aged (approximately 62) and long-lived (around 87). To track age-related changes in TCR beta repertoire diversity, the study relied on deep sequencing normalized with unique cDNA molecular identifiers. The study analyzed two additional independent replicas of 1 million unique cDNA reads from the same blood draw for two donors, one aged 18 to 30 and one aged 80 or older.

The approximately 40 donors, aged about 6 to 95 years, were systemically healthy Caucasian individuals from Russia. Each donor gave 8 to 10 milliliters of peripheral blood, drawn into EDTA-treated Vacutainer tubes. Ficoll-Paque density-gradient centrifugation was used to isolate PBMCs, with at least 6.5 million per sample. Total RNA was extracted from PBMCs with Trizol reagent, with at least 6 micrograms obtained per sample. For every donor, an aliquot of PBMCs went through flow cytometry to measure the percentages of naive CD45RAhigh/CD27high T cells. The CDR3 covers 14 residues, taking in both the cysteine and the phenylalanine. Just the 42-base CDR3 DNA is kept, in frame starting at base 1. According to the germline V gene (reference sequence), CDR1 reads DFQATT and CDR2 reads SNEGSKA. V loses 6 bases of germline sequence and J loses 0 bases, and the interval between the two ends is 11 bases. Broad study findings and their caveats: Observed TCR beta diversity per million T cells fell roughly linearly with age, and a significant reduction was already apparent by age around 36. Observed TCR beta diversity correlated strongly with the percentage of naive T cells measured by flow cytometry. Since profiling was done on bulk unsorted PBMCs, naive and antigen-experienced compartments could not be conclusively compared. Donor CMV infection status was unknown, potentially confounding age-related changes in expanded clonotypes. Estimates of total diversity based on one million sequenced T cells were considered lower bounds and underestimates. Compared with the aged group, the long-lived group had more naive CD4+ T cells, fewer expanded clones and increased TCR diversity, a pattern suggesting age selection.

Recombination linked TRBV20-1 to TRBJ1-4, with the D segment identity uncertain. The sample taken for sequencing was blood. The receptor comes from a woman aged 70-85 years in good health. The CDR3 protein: CSARDGSTNEKLFF. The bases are TGCAGTGCCCGCGACGGGTCAACTAATGAAAAACTGTTTTTT.